This T cell receptor (beta chain) appears in the sequencing data of a study of PD-1 blockade in classical Hodgkin lymphoma. Regarding time point: newly diagnosed, previously untreated cHL patient sample. Out of thawed PBMCs, magnetic negative selection purified CD4+ T cells. Germline V gene sequence: CDR1 SGHDT, CDR2 YYEEEE. The CDR3 consists of 13 residues. Trimming shortened V by 7 bases and J by 0 bases, and 11 bases separated the two germline ends. Profiling relied on immunoSEQ multiplex PCR, and the TCRdb table lists in-frame clones only, not all of them. The profile covers roughly 23,000 clones, with 85% to 95% appearing a single time and 0.41% taken by the ten largest.

The sample comprised CD4+ T cells from blood. The receptor was derived from a human donor with classical Hodgkin lymphoma. V usage is TRBV5-6 and J usage is TRBJ2-7; no reliable D call. In DNA, the CDR3 is TGTGCCAGCGCTCGAAGGTCCTCCTACGAGCAGTACTTC. Residues: CASARRSSYEQYF. The complete variable domain, with remaining parts taken from reference TRBV5-6 and TRBJ2-7, reads DAGVTQSPTHLIKTRGQQVTLRCSPKSGHDTVSWYQQALGQGPQFIFQYYEEEERQRGNFPDRFSGHQFPNYSSELNVNALLLGDSALYLCASARRSSYEQYFGPGTRLTVT.